These 10 T cell receptor beta chains were sequenced from one sample in a study of CD8 T cells in Susac syndrome. Random hexamers were used to reverse transcribe the RNA input (0.5 to 1 ug). TCRdb analysed the immunoSEQ multiplex PCR reads with MiXCR anew, one entry per CDR3 protein. Of tens of thousands of distinct CDR3 sequences listed, about 94% are singletons. Material: CD4+ T cells from PBMCs. Receptor source: a human donor with Susac syndrome.

The rearrangement joins TRBV6-6 to TRBJ1-2, with D tentatively TRBD1 (5 bases). V gave up 2 bases and J gave up 7 bases, with 14 bases separating them. The CDR3 loop spans 14 amino acids. The germline CDR1 and CDR2 sequences are MNHNY and SVGAGI (reference sequence). The CDR3 reads CASSYEGLAGGYTF. CDR3 DNA sequence: TGTGCCAGCAGTTACGAGGGGTTAGCGGGTGGCTACACCTTC.

The chain is built from TRBV29-1 and TRBJ2-1, with 10 bases identical to TRBD1. The V gene's germline CDR1 is SQVTM and CDR2 ANQGSEA. The CDR3 contains 13 residues. V was clipped by 3 bases and J by 8 bases; unmatched bases: 4. The CDR3 reads CSVDRDRGHEQFF. In nucleotides, the CDR3 is TGCAGCGTTGATAGGGACAGGGGTCATGAGCAGTTCTTC.

This chain uses TRBV27 with TRBJ1-6; no clear D gene. CDR1 is MNHEY, CDR2 SMNVEV, per germline (reference sequence). Trimming shortened V by 2 bases and J by 7 bases, and 12 bases separated the two germline ends. CDR3 length equals 15 residues. The CDR3 DNA reads as TGTGCCAGCAGTTTAGGACCAGGATTGAATTCACCCCTCCACTTT. Translation: CASSLGPGLNSPLHF.

The chain links TRBV19 to TRBJ1-6; 9 bases fit TRBD1. V lost 4 bases, J lost 9 bases, and 7 bases stayed unmatched. The CDR3 runs 15 residues. CDR1 and CDR2 (germline): LNHDA, SQIVND (reference sequence). CDR3 in DNA: TGTGCCAGTAGTAGGCCGGGACAGGGAACTTCACCCCTCCACTTT. It is translated as CASSRPGQGTSPLHF.

This chain links TRBV4-2 with TRBJ2-3; 12 nucleotides line up with TRBD2. Germline CDR1 and CDR2: LGHNA and YNFKEQ. The length of the CDR3 is 15 residues. J was trimmed by 5 bases and V by 1 base; bases with no gene match: 1. Here the CDR3 DNA reads TGTGCCAGCAGCCAAGCTAGCGGGGGGGTAGATACGCAGTATTTT. It yields the protein CASSQASGGVDTQYF.

The rearrangement uses TRBV6-5 and TRBJ2-3; possible D gene TRBD1, 6 bases. Germline lookup yields CDR1 MNHEY and CDR2 SVGAGI. This CDR3 spans 14 amino acids. V lost 0 bases, J lost 5 bases, and 9 bases lay in between. CDR3 in amino acids: CASSYSTRGDTQYF. CDR3 bases: TGTGCCAGCAGTTACTCGACCAGGGGAGATACGCAGTATTTT.

The rearrangement uses TRBV28 and TRBJ2-7; D is undetermined. This CDR3 is 12 amino acids long. The germline V and J ends were trimmed by 5 bases and 3 bases, with 8 bases remaining between them. The germline gives CDR1 MDHEN, CDR2 SYDVKM. The CDR3 sequence is CASSQQHYEQYF. In DNA form, the CDR3 reads TGTGCCAGCAGTCAACAACACTACGAGCAGTACTTC.

The chain carries TRBV29-1 and TRBJ2-7; no clear D gene. Germline CDR1 SQVTM, CDR2 ANQGSEA. This CDR3 is built from 13 residues. V was cut by 7 bases and J by 5 bases, with 18 bases left in between. CDR3 loop: CSAAALRSNEQYF. The CDR3 DNA sequence: TGCAGCGCTGCGGCCCTTAGGTCCAACGAGCAGTACTTC.

The chain has TRBV4-3 and TRBJ2-2; TRBD2 matches at 8 bases. The CDR3 runs 12 residues. The V and J ends lost 5 bases and 8 bases, in that order; junction bases with no gene match: 1. Germline values: CDR1 LGHNA, CDR2 YSLEER. The CDR3, as DNA: TGCGCCAGCAGCTTAGCGGGGGGGGAGCTGTTTTTT. This gives the protein CASSLAGGELFF.

This chain connects TRBV20-1 to TRBJ2-5; D remains unclear. The germline V gene has CDR1 DFQATT and CDR2 SNEGSKA (reference sequence). The CDR3 length is 11 residues. Trimming cost V 0 bases and J 6 bases, with 5 bases left between them. The CDR3 loop reads CSARDGQTQYF. CDR3 nucleotides: TGCAGTGCTAGAGATGGACAGACCCAGTACTTC.